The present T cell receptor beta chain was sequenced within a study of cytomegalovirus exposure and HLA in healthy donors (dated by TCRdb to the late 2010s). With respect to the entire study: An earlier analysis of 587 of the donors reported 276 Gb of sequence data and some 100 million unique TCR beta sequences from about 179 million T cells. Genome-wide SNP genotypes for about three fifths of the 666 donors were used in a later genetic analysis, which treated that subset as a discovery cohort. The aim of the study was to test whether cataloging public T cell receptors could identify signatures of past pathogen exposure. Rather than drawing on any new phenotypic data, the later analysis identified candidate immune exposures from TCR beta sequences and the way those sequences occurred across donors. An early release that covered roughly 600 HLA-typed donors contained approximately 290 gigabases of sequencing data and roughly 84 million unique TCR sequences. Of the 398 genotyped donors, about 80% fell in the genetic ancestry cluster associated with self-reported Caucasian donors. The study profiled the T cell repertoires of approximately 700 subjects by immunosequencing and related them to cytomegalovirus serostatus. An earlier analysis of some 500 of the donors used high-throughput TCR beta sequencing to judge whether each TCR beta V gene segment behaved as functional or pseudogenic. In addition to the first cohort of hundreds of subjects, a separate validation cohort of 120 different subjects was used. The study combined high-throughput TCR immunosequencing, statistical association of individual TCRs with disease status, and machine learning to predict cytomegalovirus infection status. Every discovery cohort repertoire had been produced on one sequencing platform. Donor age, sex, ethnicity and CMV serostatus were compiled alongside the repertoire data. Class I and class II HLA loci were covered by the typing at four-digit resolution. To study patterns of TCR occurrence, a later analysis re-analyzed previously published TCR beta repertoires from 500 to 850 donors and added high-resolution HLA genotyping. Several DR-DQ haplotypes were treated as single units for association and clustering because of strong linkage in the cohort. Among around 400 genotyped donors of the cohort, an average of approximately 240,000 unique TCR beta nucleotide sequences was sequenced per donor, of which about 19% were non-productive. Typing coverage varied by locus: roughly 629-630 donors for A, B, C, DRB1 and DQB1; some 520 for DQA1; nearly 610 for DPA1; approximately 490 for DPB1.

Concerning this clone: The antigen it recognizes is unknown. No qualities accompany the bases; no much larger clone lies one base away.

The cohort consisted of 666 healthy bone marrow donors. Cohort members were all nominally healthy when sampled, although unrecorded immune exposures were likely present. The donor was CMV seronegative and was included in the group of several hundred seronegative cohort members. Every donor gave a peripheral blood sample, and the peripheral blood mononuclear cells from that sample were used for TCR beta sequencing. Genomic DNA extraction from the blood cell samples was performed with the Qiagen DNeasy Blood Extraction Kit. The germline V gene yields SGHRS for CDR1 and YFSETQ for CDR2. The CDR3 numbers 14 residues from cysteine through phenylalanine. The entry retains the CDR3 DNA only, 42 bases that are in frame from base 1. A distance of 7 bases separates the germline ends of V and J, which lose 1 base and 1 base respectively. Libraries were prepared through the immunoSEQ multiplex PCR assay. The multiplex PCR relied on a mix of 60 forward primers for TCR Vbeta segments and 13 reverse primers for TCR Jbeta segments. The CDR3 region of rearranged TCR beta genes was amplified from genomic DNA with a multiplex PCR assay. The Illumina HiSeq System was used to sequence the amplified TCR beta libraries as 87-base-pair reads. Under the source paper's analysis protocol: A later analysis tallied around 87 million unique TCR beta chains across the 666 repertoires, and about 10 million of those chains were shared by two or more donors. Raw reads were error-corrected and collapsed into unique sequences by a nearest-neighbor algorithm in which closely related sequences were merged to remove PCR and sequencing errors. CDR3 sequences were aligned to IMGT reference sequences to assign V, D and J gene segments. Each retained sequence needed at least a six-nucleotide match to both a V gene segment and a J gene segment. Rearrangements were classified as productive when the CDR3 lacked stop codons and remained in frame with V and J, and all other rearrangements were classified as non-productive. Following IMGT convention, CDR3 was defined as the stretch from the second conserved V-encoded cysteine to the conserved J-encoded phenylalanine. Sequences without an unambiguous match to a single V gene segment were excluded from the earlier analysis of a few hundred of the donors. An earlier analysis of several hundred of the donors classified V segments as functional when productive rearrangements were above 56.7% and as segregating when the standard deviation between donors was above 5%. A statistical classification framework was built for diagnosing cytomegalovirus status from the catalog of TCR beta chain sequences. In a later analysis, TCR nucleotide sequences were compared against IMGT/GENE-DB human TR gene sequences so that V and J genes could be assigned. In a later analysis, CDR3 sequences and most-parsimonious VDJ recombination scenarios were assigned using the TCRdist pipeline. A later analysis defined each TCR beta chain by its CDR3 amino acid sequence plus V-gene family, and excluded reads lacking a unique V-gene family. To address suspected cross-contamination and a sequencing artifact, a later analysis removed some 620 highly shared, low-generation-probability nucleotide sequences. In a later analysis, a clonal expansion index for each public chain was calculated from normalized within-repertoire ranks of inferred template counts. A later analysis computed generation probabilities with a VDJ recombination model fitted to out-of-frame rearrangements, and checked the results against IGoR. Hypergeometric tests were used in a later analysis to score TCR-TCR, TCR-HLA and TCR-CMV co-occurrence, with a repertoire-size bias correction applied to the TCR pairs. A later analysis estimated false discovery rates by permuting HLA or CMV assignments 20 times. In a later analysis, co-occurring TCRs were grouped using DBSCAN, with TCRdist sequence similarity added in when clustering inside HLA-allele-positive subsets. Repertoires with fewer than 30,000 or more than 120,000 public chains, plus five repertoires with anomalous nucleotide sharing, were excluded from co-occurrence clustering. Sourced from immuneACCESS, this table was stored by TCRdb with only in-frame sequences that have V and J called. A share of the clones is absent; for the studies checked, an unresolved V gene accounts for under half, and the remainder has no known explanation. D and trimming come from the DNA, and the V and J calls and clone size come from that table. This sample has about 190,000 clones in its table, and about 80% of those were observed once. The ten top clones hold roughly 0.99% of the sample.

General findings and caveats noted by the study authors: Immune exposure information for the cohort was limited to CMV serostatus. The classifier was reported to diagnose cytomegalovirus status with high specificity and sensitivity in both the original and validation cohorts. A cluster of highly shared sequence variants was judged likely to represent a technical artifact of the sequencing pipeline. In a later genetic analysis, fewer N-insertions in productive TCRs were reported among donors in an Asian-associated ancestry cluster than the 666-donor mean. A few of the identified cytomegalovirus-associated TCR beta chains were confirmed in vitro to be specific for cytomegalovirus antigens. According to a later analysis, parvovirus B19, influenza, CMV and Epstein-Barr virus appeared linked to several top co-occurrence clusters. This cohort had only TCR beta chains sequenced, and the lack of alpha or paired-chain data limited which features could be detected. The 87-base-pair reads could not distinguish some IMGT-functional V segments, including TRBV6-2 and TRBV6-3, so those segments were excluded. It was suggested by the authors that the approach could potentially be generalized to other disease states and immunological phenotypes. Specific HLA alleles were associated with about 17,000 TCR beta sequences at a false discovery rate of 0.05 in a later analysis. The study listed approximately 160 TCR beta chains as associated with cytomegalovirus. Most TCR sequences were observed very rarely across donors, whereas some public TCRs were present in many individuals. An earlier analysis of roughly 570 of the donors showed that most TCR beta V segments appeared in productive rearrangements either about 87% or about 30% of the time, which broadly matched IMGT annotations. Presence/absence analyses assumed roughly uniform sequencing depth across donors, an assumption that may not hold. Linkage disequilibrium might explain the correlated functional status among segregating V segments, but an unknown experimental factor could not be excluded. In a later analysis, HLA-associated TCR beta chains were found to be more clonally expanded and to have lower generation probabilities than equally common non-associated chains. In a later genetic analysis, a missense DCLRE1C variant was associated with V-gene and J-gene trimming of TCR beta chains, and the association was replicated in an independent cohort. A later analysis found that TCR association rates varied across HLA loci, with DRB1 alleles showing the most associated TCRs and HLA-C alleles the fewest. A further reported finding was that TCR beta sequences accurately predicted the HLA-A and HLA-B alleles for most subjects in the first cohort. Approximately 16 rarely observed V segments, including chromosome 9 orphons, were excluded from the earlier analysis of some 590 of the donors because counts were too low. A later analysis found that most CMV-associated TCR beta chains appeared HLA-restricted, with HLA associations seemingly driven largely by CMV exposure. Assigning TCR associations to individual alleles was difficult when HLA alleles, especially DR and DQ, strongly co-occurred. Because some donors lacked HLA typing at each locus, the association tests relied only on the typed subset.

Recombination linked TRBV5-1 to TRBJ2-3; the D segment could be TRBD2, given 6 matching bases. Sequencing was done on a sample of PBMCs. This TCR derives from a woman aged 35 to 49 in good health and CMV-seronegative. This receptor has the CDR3 CASSLQRGTDTQYF. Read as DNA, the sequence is TGCGCCAGCAGCTTGCAGCGGGGCACAGATACGCAGTATTTT. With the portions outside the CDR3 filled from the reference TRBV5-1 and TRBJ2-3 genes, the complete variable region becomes KAGVTQTPRYLIKTRGQQVTLSCSPISGHRSVSWYQQTPGQGLQFLFEYFSETQRNKGNFPGRFSGRQFSNSRSEMNVSTLELGDSALYLCASSLQRGTDTQYFGPGTRLTVL.